These 17 T cell receptor beta chains were all obtained from the same sample, sequenced in a study of graft-versus-host responses after intestinal transplantation. Antigen specificity for these receptors is unknown. Data came from immunoSEQ multiplex PCR; TCRdb stores just in-frame clones and leaves some out. The sample includes tens of thousands of clones, more than 70% of them seen just once. The specimen was unstimulated CD8+ T cells sorted from spleen or lymph node cells, collected before intestinal transplant. The origin of the receptors is a human donor who received an intestinal transplant.

The rearrangement uses TRBV28 and TRBJ1-2; D is ambiguous. Germline V gene sequence: CDR1 MDHEN, CDR2 SYDVKM. This CDR3 region has 16 residues. The V end was cut by 3 bases, the J end by 5 bases, with 19 bases between. For the CDR3, the DNA is TGTGCCAGCAGTTTCCACATAGCCGACGGTCTATATGGCTACACCTTC. Its protein is CASSFHIADGLYGYTF.

The rearrangement uses TRBV6-6 and TRBJ1-6; perhaps TRBD1 as D (5 bases). Trimming took 4 bases from V and 5 from J, leaving 9 bases between them. Per the germline V gene, CDR1 is MNHNY and CDR2 is SVGAGI (reference sequence). The length of the CDR3 is 14 residues. The CDR3 loop is CASSFQGDNSPLHF. The CDR3 coding sequence is TGTGCCAGCAGTTTTCAGGGTGATAATTCACCCCTCCACTTT.

This chain connects TRBV10-2 to TRBJ2-5; no clear D. V was trimmed by 8 bases and J by 0 bases, leaving 16 bases between them. The CDR3 runs to 15 residues. CDR1 is WSHSY and CDR2 is SAAADI in the germline V gene. CDR3: CASEPTHQNQETQYF. In DNA, the CDR3 is TGCGCCAGCGAACCCACACACCAAAACCAAGAGACCCAGTACTTC.

The chain has TRBV5-4 and TRBJ2-7; D is ambiguous. Trimming pared 3 bases from V and 4 bases from J, leaving 11 bases between. Looked up from germline, CDR1 is SGHNT and CDR2 is YYREEE (reference sequence). This CDR3 contains 13 residues. The CDR3: CASSSQAEYEQYF. As DNA, the CDR3 is TGTGCCAGCAGCTCTCAAGCTGAGTACGAGCAGTACTTC.

The rearrangement links TRBV9 to TRBJ2-3, with TRBD2 as a possible D gene (6 bases). CDR1 and CDR2 (germline): SGDLS, YYNGEE. The length of the CDR3 is 15 residues. Trimming removed 0 bases at V and 1 base at J, with 9 bases between. CDR3 coding DNA: TGTGCCAGCAGCGTAGCCGGGAGAGGCACAGATACGCAGTATTTT. It specifies CASSVAGRGTDTQYF.

The V gene is TRBV2, the J gene TRBJ2-7; TRBD2 matches 11 bases. This CDR3 has 17 amino acids. The germline CDR1 and CDR2 sequences are SNHLY and FYNNEI. The J segment lost 0 bases and the V segment lost 2 bases, leaving 6 bases of the junction unmatched. The CDR3 DNA sequence: TGTGCCAGCAGTGAAAGGACGACTAGCGGGATCTCCTACGAGCAGTACTTC. Its protein product is CASSERTTSGISYEQYF.

The V call is TRBV28, the J call TRBJ1-2; D is perhaps TRBD1 (5 bases). The CDR3 consists of 12 residues. The V end was cut by 1 base, the J end by 6 bases, with 6 bases between. Per the germline V gene, CDR1 is MDHEN and CDR2 is SYDVKM. CDR3 nucleotides: TGTGCCAGCAGTTTATTAGGGGATGGCTACACCTTC. It codes for CASSLLGDGYTF.

The chain combines TRBV28 with TRBJ2-1, with 8 bases fitting TRBD2. The CDR3 loop spans 15 amino acids. CDR1 and CDR2 from the germline V gene are MDHEN and SYDVKM. V lost 0 bases and J lost 9; bases outside the gene matches: 7. In DNA, the CDR3 is TGTGCCAGCAGTTTATGGGGTAGCGGGACTGGTGAGCAGTTCTTC. Protein: CASSLWGSGTGEQFF. Supplemented by reference TRBV28 and TRBJ2-1, the full variable domain reads DVKVTQSSRYLVKRTGEKVFLECVQDMDHENMFWYRQDPGLGLRLIYFSYDVKMKEKGDIPEGYSVSREKKERFSLILESASTNQTSMYLCASSLWGSGTGEQFFGPGTRLTVL.

This clone came up a few times. This chain connects TRBV6-4 to TRBJ2-2; D is perhaps TRBD2 (6 bases). The CDR3 sequence is 15 residues long. V shed 3 bases and J shed 0 bases, with 8 bases lying between them. Germline loops: CDR1 MRHNA, CDR2 SNTAGT. CDR3 coding DNA: TGTGCCAGCAGTGAAACGGGAGCGAACACCGGGGAGCTGTTTTTT. Translated, it gives CASSETGANTGELFF.

This chain's CDR3 is CASSPSGGGVNTEAFF. CDR3 nucleotide sequence: TGTGCCAGCAGCCCATCCGGGGGGGGCGTAAACACTGAAGCTTTCTTT. The chain couples TRBV7-3 to TRBJ1-1, with a tentative D call TRBD1 (6 bases). This CDR3 is built from 16 residues. V gave up 5 bases and J gave up 2 bases, with 18 bases separating them. Germline lookup yields CDR1 SGHTA and CDR2 FQGTGA.

V and J are TRBV6-5 and TRBJ1-2; D might be TRBD1 (5 bases). The germline gives CDR1 MNHEY, CDR2 SVGAGI. The CDR3 totals 16 residues. Trimming stripped 0 bases from V and 4 bases from J, with 15 bases between. CDR3 sequence: CASSYSGGSGLYGYTF. DNA of the CDR3: TGTGCCAGCAGTTACTCGGGGGGGTCGGGTCTCTATGGCTACACCTTC.

This chain links TRBV7-8 with TRBJ2-7; weak D call: TRBD2 (6 bases). The CDR3 runs 14 residues. V was pared by 1 base and J by 3 bases, with 10 bases between. The V gene's germline CDR1 is SGHVS and CDR2 FQNEAQ. The CDR3 coding sequence is TGTGCCAGCAGCTTAGGGGGGACTCGCTACGAGCAGTACTTC. Its translation: CASSLGGTRYEQYF.

The chain joins TRBV5-1 to TRBJ1-2; possible D gene TRBD1, 6 bases. Germline V lookup: CDR1 SGHRS, CDR2 YFSETQ. V was trimmed by 4 bases and J by 7 bases, leaving 17 bases between them. The CDR3 is 14 amino acids. The CDR3 loop reads CASSTTGWRPGYTF. The CDR3 DNA reads TGCGCCAGCAGCACGACAGGTTGGCGGCCTGGCTACACCTTC.

The chain joins TRBV4-1 to TRBJ2-3; TRBD1 might be the D (5 bases). V shed 4 bases and J shed 1 base, with 12 bases lying between them. The CDR3 has 15 residues. In germline, CDR1 is MGHRA, CDR2 YSYEKL. CDR3 sequence (DNA): TGCGCCAGCAGCCCTGAAGGGGATGGCACAGATACGCAGTATTTT. Its translation is CASSPEGDGTDTQYF.

The gene calls are TRBV5-1 and TRBJ2-5; D might be TRBD1 (6 bases). V lost 0 bases and J lost 3, with 6 bases in between. CDR3 size: 13 residues. Germline V gene sequence: CDR1 SGHRS, CDR2 YFSETQ. The chain's CDR3 is CASSLDREETQYF. CDR3 DNA: TGCGCCAGCAGCTTGGACAGGGAAGAGACCCAGTACTTC.

The chain is built from TRBV6-4 and TRBJ2-3, with a weak D call TRBD2 (6 bases). V gave up 2 bases and J gave up 0 bases, with 6 bases separating them. Germline values: CDR1 MRHNA, CDR2 SNTAGT. This CDR3 is 14 amino acids long. CDR3 nucleotide sequence: TGTGCCAGCAGTGACGGGAGGAGCACAGATACGCAGTATTTT. It is translated as CASSDGRSTDTQYF.

The gene calls are TRBV4-1 and TRBJ1-6; 8 bases are shared with TRBD1. The trim removed 4 bases at V and 7 bases at J, leaving 3 bases unmatched. The CDR3 has 14 residues. Germline values: CDR1 MGHRA, CDR2 YSYEKL. The CDR3 loop reads CASSPTGGNSPLHF. The CDR3 region has the DNA TGCGCCAGCAGCCCCACAGGGGGAAATTCACCCCTCCACTTT.